This T cell receptor (beta chain) was sequenced in a study of blood T cell repertoires in COVID-19 (TCRdb year 2020). About the full investigation: Collaborator samples came from the United States, Italy and Spain and covered acute and convalescent phases of COVID-19. The prospective study material was composed of cDNA or gDNA derived from T cells, B-cell-depleted T cells, or PBMCs. Deeply sampled blood TCRbeta repertoires from subjects exposed to, actively infected with, or recovered from COVID-19 were included in the dataset. The repertoires were released in a freely available public database meant as a resource for research on the immune response to SARS-CoV-2. The samples were drawn from two sources: the first 160 participants of the ongoing ImmuneRACE study, and some 1,300 subjects contributed by 6 global collaborators. A de-identified subject ID, COVID-19 status, age in years and sex were almost always included in the sample metadata. Where HLA class I and class II types were available, the types were taken from metadata supplied by the sample provider, not from assay-based typing.

One collaborating source in Seattle enrolled patients while the patients were actively infected and followed the patients over time throughout the course of disease. Collaborating institutions collected whole blood in K2EDTA tubes following their own protocols. For TCRbeta analysis, collaborators shipped samples in one of three forms: frozen whole blood, isolated PBMCs, or DNA extracted from either of those sample types. TCRbeta CDR3 regions were amplified from genomic DNA using the immunoSEQ Assay, a bias-controlled multiplex PCR. The authors' pipeline ran thus. The number of nucleated cells in each sample was estimated by amplification of reference gene primers within the assay. To quantify the absolute abundance of each unique TCRbeta CDR3 rearrangement, sequence reads were collapsed and filtered. For each sample, productive Simpson clonality was calculated as the square root of Simpson's diversity index across productive rearrangements. Here the immuneACCESS table is served through TCRdb, limited to in-frame sequences with V and J called. Missing clones are a known gap in these copies; in checked studies unresolved V genes cover under half, and the rest lacks a known reason. V and J calls and clone size come straight from that table; D and trimming were deduced from the DNA. The sample contains roughly 190,000 clones, about four fifths of them found a single time. 7.8% of the sample is in the top ten clones.

Study-wide findings and limitations: The amount of clinical and demographic metadata varied by source and participant and was provided uncurated.

Comment on this clone: This clone's antigen is unknown. No base qualities exist here, and no much larger clone lies one base off it. In the same sample, other DNA sequences code for this CDR3.

In the germline V gene, CDR1 corresponds to SNHLY and CDR2 to FYNNEI. Including cysteine and phenylalanine, the CDR3 has 15 amino acids. Only the CDR3 portion is preserved as DNA: 45 bases, with reading frame beginning at the first base. The germline V and J ends show losses of 6 bases and 0 bases respectively, and no gene match explains 4 bases of the junction. Sequenced material: peripheral blood. The receptor comes from a woman aged 60-75 years with COVID-19, enrolled during active disease. Rearrangement joined TRBV2 to TRBJ2-1, with 8 junctional bases fitting TRBD1. The CDR3 reads as follows: CASSLTGGSYNEQFF. The nucleotide sequence reads as follows: TGTGCCAGCAGCCTTACAGGGGGCTCCTACAATGAGCAGTTCTTC.